This is a list of T cell receptor beta chains from one sample in a study of glioma-infiltrating T cells after dendritic cell vaccination. The assay was immunoSEQ multiplex PCR, and TCRdb's table has in-frame clones only and misses some. This table holds tens of thousands of clones, approximately 85% found once. The source was blood, collected before dendritic cell vaccination. The receptors originated from a human donor with glioblastoma. Both conserved end residues are part of each CDR3. The D gene is left open where the match is weak. Size is stated for part of the rows, as once, few or many counts, or as a class when the clone is expanded.

d_call j_call v_call clone_size cdr3_nt cdr3_aa
- TRBJ2-2 TRBV29-1 once TGCAGCGTGGGGCGTTCTCGGCCCAACACCGGGGAGCTGTTTTTT CSVGRSRPNTGELFF
- TRBJ1-5 TRBV6-5 - TGTGCCACCAGGGGCCAGGGCATCAATCAGCCCCAGCATTTT CATRGQGINQPQHF
TRBD2 TRBJ2-2 TRBV4-2 - TGTGCCAGCAGCCAAGGAGTCGGCGGGGGGGCGTTCGGGGAGCTGTTTTTT CASSQGVGGGAFGELFF
- TRBJ2-5 TRBV7-9 few TGTGCCAGCAGCTCCCGGGACAAACGGGAGACCCAGTACTTC CASSSRDKRETQYF
- TRBJ2-7 TRBV9 - TGTGCCAGCAGCGCCCCCGACAGGAACTACGAGCAGTACTTC CASSAPDRNYEQYF
- TRBJ2-7 TRBV19 few TGTGCCAGTAGTCGCACCCCGTCGGACGAGCAGTACTTC CASSRTPSDEQYF
- TRBJ2-1 TRBV6-1 - TGTGCCAGCAGTGGCGACAGATACAATGAGCAGTTCTTC CASSGDRYNEQFF
- TRBJ1-1 TRBV5-1 - TGCGCCAGCAGCTTCGATGGGGGGAAAGGGACTGAAGCTTTCTTT CASSFDGGKGTEAFF
TRBD2 TRBJ2-1 TRBV6-4 - TGTGCCAGCAGTGACTCTAGCGGGGGGGCCAATGAGCAGTTCTTC CASSDSSGGANEQFF
TRBD2 TRBJ2-3 TRBV7-2 once TGTGCCAGCAGCAAATCTAGCGGGGTCGAAGCGAATACGCAGTATTTT CASSKSSGVEANTQYF
TRBD2 TRBJ2-7 TRBV4-3 few TGCGCCAGCAGCCAAAGGGCAAGCGGGAGGTACGAGCAGTACTTC CASSQRASGRYEQYF
- TRBJ2-1 TRBV5-4 - TGTGCCAGCAGCTTGGCGGGGTTATACAATGAGCAGTTCTTC CASSLAGLYNEQFF
- TRBJ1-2 TRBV7-3 - TGTGCCAGCAGCTTGATGACAGACGGTGGCTACACCTTC CASSLMTDGGYTF
- TRBJ2-2 TRBV5-1 - TGCGCCAGCTCCGGGGCTACAGGGACCACCGGGGAGCTGTTTTTT CASSGATGTTGELFF
TRBD2 TRBJ2-1 TRBV9 - TGTGCCAGCAGCCTTACTAGCGGGAGGGGCTATGAGCAGTTCTTC CASSLTSGRGYEQFF
- TRBJ2-7 TRBV6-5 few TGTGCCAGCAGTCAGGGGACCTACGAGCAGTACTTC CASSQGTYEQYF
- TRBJ2-7 TRBV6-1 once TGTGCCAGCTCCCCAGAGACGGGGTACGAGCAGTACTTC CASSPETGYEQYF
TRBD1 TRBJ1-6 TRBV15 few TGTGCCACCAGCAGAGACCAGGGGGTCTCTTCACCCCTCCACTTT CATSRDQGVSSPLHF
- TRBJ1-4 TRBV5-5 - TGTGCCAGCAGCTTGGAGCAAGCAACTAATGAAAAACTGTTTTTT CASSLEQATNEKLFF
- TRBJ2-3 TRBV5-1 - TGCGCCAGCAGCCCGGAGGGGGGGGCCATAGATACGCAGTATTTT CASSPEGGAIDTQYF
- TRBJ2-7 TRBV7-9 - TGTGCCAGCAGCCCCTTTTCCTACGAGCAGTACTTC CASSPFSYEQYF
- TRBJ1-2 TRBV5-1 - TGCGCCAGCAGCTTACAGGGAAGTGGCAACTATGGCTACACCTTC CASSLQGSGNYGYTF
- TRBJ2-7 TRBV27 - TGTGCCAGCAGCTTACCAGGAGGGTGGGAGCAGTACTTC CASSLPGGWEQYF
TRBD1 TRBJ1-2 TRBV5-1 - TGCGCCAGCAGCTTAGCCCCGGGACAGAACTATGGCTACACCTTC CASSLAPGQNYGYTF
TRBD1 TRBJ1-3 TRBV10-3 - TGTGCCATCAGGGGACAGAGAAACTCTGGAAACACCATATATTTT CAIRGQRNSGNTIYF
- TRBJ2-3 TRBV15 - TGTGCCACCAGCCCCGGACTTAACACAGATACGCAGTATTTT CATSPGLNTDTQYF
- TRBJ2-5 TRBV19 - TGTGCCACCAGACAGGCTGGGGAGACCCAGTACTTC CATRQAGETQYF
- TRBJ1-3 TRBV9 - TGTGCCAGCAGCGCCGACGGGTTGGGAAACACCATATATTTT CASSADGLGNTIYF
TRBD1 TRBJ1-1 TRBV27 - TGTGCCAGCAGACTCTTGACAGGGAAAAACACTGAAGCTTTCTTT CASRLLTGKNTEAFF
- TRBJ1-4 TRBV7-6 - TGTGCCAGCAGCTTAGAGAAGGGGGTCATTAATGAAAAACTGTTTTTT CASSLEKGVINEKLFF
TRBD1 TRBJ2-6 TRBV9 - TGTGCCAGCAGCGTATCCGACAGGGGGACTCTCCCTGGGGCCAACGTCCTGACTTTC CASSVSDRGTLPGANVLTF
- TRBJ2-7 TRBV27 - TGTGCCAGCAGTTTATCTCGTCAGGGGGGCTACGAGCAGTACTTC CASSLSRQGGYEQYF
TRBD1 TRBJ1-2 TRBV19 - TGTGCCAGTAGTATAGTACAGGGGGCGTATGGCTACACCTTC CASSIVQGAYGYTF
- TRBJ1-2 TRBV19 - TGTGCCAGTAGTAGGTCAGGGCTTAGCTATGGCTACACCTTC CASSRSGLSYGYTF
TRBD1 TRBJ2-2 TRBV5-8 - TGTGCCAGCAGCTTGGACGGGACAGGGGTTTTCGGGGAGCTGTTTTTT CASSLDGTGVFGELFF
TRBD1 TRBJ2-6 TRBV5-4 - TGTGCCAGCAGCTCTACCGGACAGGGGAGCTCTGGGGCCAACGTCCTGACTTTC CASSSTGQGSSGANVLTF
- TRBJ2-2 TRBV30 - TGTGCCTGGACAGGGTCCGGGGAGCTGTTTTTT CAWTGSGELFF
TRBD1 TRBJ1-2 TRBV4-2 few TGTGCCAGCAGCCCTTTATCGACAGGGCATAACTATGGCTACACCTTC CASSPLSTGHNYGYTF
- TRBJ2-1 TRBV7-8 - TGTGCCAGCAGCCCTGGTAAAGGGGAGGTCTGGGAGCAGTTCTTC CASSPGKGEVWEQFF
- TRBJ2-7 TRBV6-5 once TGTGCCAGCAGCGACGCGGGGACAGCCTACGAGCAGTACTTC CASSDAGTAYEQYF